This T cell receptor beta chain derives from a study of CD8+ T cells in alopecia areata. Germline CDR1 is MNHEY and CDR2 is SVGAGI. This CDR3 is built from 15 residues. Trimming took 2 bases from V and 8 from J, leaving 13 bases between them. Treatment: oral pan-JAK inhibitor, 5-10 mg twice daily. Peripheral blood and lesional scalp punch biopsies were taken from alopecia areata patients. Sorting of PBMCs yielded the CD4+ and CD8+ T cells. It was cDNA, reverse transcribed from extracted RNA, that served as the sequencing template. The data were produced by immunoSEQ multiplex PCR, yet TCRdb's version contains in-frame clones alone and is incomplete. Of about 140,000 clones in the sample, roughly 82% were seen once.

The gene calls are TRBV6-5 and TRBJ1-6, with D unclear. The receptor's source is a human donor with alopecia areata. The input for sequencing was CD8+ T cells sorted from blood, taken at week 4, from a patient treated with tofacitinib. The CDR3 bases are TGTGCCAGCAGTTACCTCCGGGTTAGGGATTCACCCCTCCACTTT. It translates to CASSYLRVRDSPLHF.